This T cell receptor beta chain was identified during a study of Graves' ophthalmopathy and Graves' hyperthyroidism (dated by TCRdb to the late 2010s). Context from the whole study: Peripheral blood was collected at initial diagnosis, before any treatment. To tell Graves' ophthalmopathy apart from Graves' hyperthyroidism, and to predict which patients would progress to ophthalmopathy, the study relied on TCR beta repertoire signatures. In total, approximately 130 blood samples were TCR-sequenced: 40 to 45 ophthalmopathy, 75 hyperthyroidism and approximately 17 hyperthyroidism-to-ophthalmopathy patients. To explore V-J signatures distinguishing ophthalmopathy from hyperthyroidism, a discovery set of about a hundred patients (about 41 ophthalmopathy, 55 to 60 stable hyperthyroidism) was enrolled. An independent validation cohort comprised roughly 20 hyperthyroidism patients and some 16 patients who later progressed from hyperthyroidism to ophthalmopathy. In roughly 6 hyperthyroidism patients, T-cell repertoires of thyroid tissue and blood were compared. After sampling, hyperthyroidism patients received methimazole starting at 30 mg daily, and ophthalmopathy patients received high-dose intravenous methylprednisolone. For training and testing, the 100 or so patients in the discovery cohort were randomly divided in a 7:3 ratio.

What the study reported, not specific to this receptor: Sample size was not predetermined statistically, and investigators were not blinded to group allocation. In cross-validation, the 13-signature model distinguished ophthalmopathy from stable hyperthyroidism with around 86% sensitivity and 81.08% specificity, while in the test set the corresponding values were about 79% and 69%. In validation, the model predicted ophthalmopathy progression with roughly 68% sensitivity and 72.22% specificity; roughly 11 predicted patients were CT-confirmed with GO in a median of approximately 6.5 months. Among expanded thyroid clonotypes with frequency above 0.001, most also showed up in blood, which suggests that blood repertoires may reflect the thyroid immune response.

For repertoire sequencing, TCR beta CDR3 regions were amplified from RNA transcripts. The first round was an RT-PCR using HTBI primers with the Qiagen OneStep RT-PCR kit, and this first round was followed by a second-round multiplex PCR, then size selection and purification. Libraries were sequenced on an Illumina HiSeq2000 using paired-end 100 bp reads. Processing in the source paper ran as follows. Reads were processed with SOAPnuke, discarding reads with adapters, uncalled bases, mean Phred below 15, or no exact constant-primer or identifier match. High-quality paired reads were merged with COPE v1.2.5. Clonotypes were defined as unique nucleotide sequences and were aligned to IMGT TRB V, D and J references using MiTCR v1.1. Only V-J combinations with frequency above 0.0001 were analysed, covering more than 99% of repertoires. A TCR clonal expansion and chaos score per V-J combination was defined as the ratio of F50 clonal expansion to chaos observed in the TCRdist matrix. Welch's t-statistics and random forest were used to reduce features to 13 V-J combinations, which were fed into a naive Bayes classifier. The Morisita-Horn index was used to measure how similar the thyroid and blood repertoires were. Starting from the raw public reads, TCRdb applied fastp trimming at Q25, assembled clones with MiXCR and retained in-frame beta chains. Identical CDR3 proteins give one entry, which carries the most common genes and DNA. It is TCRdb's table, rather than the study itself, that gives the V and J calls and clone size. The sample table records fewer than 650,000 distinct CDR3 sequences; approximately 21% of these occur just once. Together, the top ten hold approximately 7% of the sample.

The CDR1 and CDR2 encoded by the germline V gene are SGHNT and YENEEA. The CDR3 covers 14 residues, taking in both the cysteine and the phenylalanine. Of all the DNA, just the CDR3 is kept, 42 bases in frame from base 1. Trimming takes 1 base from V and 1 base from J, and the germline ends sit 7 bases apart. This clonotype was counted only a few times. It has no known antigen specificity. Base qualities are not at hand, and no much larger clone is one base apart. Stable hyperthyroidism was defined as no progression to ophthalmopathy within 18 months of follow-up. Hyperthyroidism patients were newly diagnosed, with disease duration under 2 months, and aged 18 to 65 years. Patients were excluded if they had other autoimmune diseases, uncontrolled infections, pregnancy or lactation. Diagnosis relied on clinical symptoms, serum thyroxine, TRAb, thyroid ultrasound and orbital computed tomography. Using Ficoll-Paque density gradient centrifugation, PBMCs were isolated from about 9.4 ml of fresh peripheral blood. Trizol reagent was used to extract the total RNA, and its quality was then checked on an Agilent 2100 Bioanalyzer.

The TCR sequence derives from a woman aged 18-29 years with stable Graves' hyperthyroidism. Some clones in this sample may be carry-over from other donors' samples. Donor details come from another sample of the same person, matched by shared clones. The sample comprised peripheral blood. Rearrangement joined TRBV11-3 to TRBJ1-1; the D gene identity is not certain. The sequence in DNA is TGTGCCAGCAGCTTAGGTTCCAAGAACACTGAAGCTTTCTTT. Its translation reads: CASSLGSKNTEAFF.